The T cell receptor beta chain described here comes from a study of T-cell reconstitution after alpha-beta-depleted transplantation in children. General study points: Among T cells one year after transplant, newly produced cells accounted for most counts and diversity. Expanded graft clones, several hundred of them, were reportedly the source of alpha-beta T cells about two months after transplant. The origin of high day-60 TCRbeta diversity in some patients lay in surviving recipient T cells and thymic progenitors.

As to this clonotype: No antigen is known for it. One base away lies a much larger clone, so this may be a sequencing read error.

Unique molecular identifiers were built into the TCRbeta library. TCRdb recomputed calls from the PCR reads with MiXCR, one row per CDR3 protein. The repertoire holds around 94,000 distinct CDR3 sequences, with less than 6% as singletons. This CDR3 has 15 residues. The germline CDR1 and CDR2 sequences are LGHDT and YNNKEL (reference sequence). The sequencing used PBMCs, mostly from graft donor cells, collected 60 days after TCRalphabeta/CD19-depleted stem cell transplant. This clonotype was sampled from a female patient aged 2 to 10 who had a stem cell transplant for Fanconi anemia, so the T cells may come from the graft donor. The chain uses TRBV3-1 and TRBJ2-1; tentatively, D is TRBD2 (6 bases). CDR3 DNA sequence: TGTGCCGGCAGCTGGGGAAGGACTACCGGGGAGAAGCAGTTCTTC. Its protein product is CAGSWGRTTGEKQFF.